A single sample is the source of the 2 T cell receptor beta chains below, sequenced in a study of cytomegalovirus exposure and HLA in healthy donors. In the PCR, 60 Vbeta and 13 Jbeta primers were used. Here immunoSEQ multiplex PCR was the method, and the copy in TCRdb shows in-frame clones only, minus some. The data contain 160,000 or so clones, 80% to 85% of them singletons. Sequencing input: PBMCs. These receptors all come from a male donor in good health and CMV-seropositive.

J is TRBJ2-5 and V is TRBV19, with 7 bases fitting TRBD2. Trimming cost V 4 bases and J 0 bases; bases outside gene matches: 8. The germline V gene has CDR1 LNHDA and CDR2 SQIVND (reference sequence). The CDR3 spans 16 residues. CDR3: CASSKTSAAYQETQYF. CDR3 coding DNA: TGTGCCAGTAGTAAAACTAGCGCCGCGTACCAAGAGACCCAGTACTTC.

This clone was recorded a few times. The chain employs TRBV19 and TRBJ1-2; 11 nucleotides agree with TRBD1. Trimming cost V 8 bases and J 8 bases; bases outside gene matches: 7. The CDR3 sequence is 13 residues long. Germline V gene lookup returns CDR1 LNHDA and CDR2 SQIVND (reference sequence). Here the CDR3 reads CASHGQGAPGYTF. For the CDR3, the DNA is TGTGCCAGTCATGGACAGGGGGCTCCAGGCTACACCTTC.